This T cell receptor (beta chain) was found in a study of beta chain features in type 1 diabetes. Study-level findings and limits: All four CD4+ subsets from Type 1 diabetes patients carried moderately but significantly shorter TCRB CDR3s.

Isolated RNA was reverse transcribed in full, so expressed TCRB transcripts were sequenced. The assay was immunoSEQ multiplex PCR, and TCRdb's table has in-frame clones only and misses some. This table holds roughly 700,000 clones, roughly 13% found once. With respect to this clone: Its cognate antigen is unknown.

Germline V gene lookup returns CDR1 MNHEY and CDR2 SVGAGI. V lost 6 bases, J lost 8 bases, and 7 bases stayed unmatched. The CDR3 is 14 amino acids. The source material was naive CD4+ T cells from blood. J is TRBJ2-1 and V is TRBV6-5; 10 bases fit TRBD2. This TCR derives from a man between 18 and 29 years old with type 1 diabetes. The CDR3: CASSLGLAGDEQFF. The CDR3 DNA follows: TGTGCCAGCAGCCTTGGGCTAGCGGGGGATGAGCAGTTCTTC.